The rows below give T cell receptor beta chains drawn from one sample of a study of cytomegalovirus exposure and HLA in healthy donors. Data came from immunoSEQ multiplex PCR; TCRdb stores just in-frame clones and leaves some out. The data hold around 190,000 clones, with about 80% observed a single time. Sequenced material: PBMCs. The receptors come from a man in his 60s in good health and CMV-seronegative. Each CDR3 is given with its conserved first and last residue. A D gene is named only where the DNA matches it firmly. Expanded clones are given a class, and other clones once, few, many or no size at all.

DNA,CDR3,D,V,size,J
TGTGCCAGCAGCGTAGGGCTAGCGGGAGACCCCTACGAGCAGTACTTC,CASSVGLAGDPYEQYF,TRBD2,TRBV9,-,TRBJ2-7
TGCGCCAGCAGTTTCCTAGCGGGGTCGAACACCGGGGAGCTGTTTTTT,CASSFLAGSNTGELFF,TRBD2,TRBV5-1,-,TRBJ2-2
TGTGCCAGTAGGCCGGGACAGGGGACAGATACGCAGTATTTT,CASRPGQGTDTQYF,TRBD1,TRBV19,-,TRBJ2-3
TGTGCCAGCAGCCAAGCGACAGGAAGTGCGGGAGAAGAGACCCAGTACTTC,CASSQATGSAGEETQYF,-,TRBV4-2,-,TRBJ2-5
TGTGCCAGCACCCGACAGGGAGGATATGGCTACACCTTC,CASTRQGGYGYTF,TRBD1,TRBV6-6,-,TRBJ1-2
TGTGCCAGCAGCCCAACAGGGACAGGGAGAAGCGAGACCCAGTACTTC,CASSPTGTGRSETQYF,TRBD1,TRBV7-8,-,TRBJ2-5
TGTGCCAGCAGTTTGGGCGGGAGGGGGGGGAATGAGCAGTTCTTC,CASSLGGRGGNEQFF,TRBD2,TRBV27,-,TRBJ2-1
TGTGCCAGCAGCTCGCTACAGGGGAACACTGAAGCTTTCTTT,CASSSLQGNTEAFF,-,TRBV7-8,few,TRBJ1-1
TGTGCCAGCAGCTTGGAGTCGGGGATTGGCGACTATGGCTACACCTTC,CASSLESGIGDYGYTF,-,TRBV5-4,-,TRBJ1-2
TGTGCCAGCAGGGTGGACAGTAGCTCCTACGAGCAGTACTTC,CASRVDSSSYEQYF,-,TRBV6-1,-,TRBJ2-7
TGTGCCAGCACCCTATGGGACAGGGGTCCTTACGAGCAGTACTTC,CASTLWDRGPYEQYF,TRBD1,TRBV6-1,few,TRBJ2-7
TGTGCCAGCAAAAGTGGGGCAGGGAAGGGTGTGAGTTTCAATCAGCCCCAGCATTTT,CASKSGAGKGVSFNQPQHF,-,TRBV14,many,TRBJ1-5
TGTGCCAGCAGCTTGTCGCCTAGCTCCTACGAGCAGTACTTC,CASSLSPSSYEQYF,-,TRBV5-6,-,TRBJ2-7
TGTGCCAGCAGTGCCACGTCGGACAGGGGGGCGGGACTGGGCATCGGGCAGTACTTC,CASSATSDRGAGLGIGQYF,TRBD1,TRBV6-4,-,TRBJ2-7
TGCGCCAGCAGCTTGGCCGGGGGGAATGAAGCTTTCTTT,CASSLAGGNEAFF,-,TRBV5-1,-,TRBJ1-1
TGTGCCAGCAGTGACGTCAGGGTCGGGTCTGAAGCTTTCTTT,CASSDVRVGSEAFF,-,TRBV6-1,-,TRBJ1-1
TGTGCCAGCAAAACCCCAGGGGTCGGTGACACTGAAGCTTTCTTT,CASKTPGVGDTEAFF,-,TRBV27,-,TRBJ1-1
TGTGCCAGCAGTTTACTGGGGGCCGCTAAAGTGGATACGCAGTATTTT,CASSLLGAAKVDTQYF,-,TRBV27,-,TRBJ2-3
TGTGCCAGCACTACAGGGGCGGGCAATGAGCAGTTCTTC,CASTTGAGNEQFF,TRBD1,TRBV9,many,TRBJ2-1
TGTGCCAGCCGAACCCCCGGGGGGGCCGGGAACATTCAGTACTTC,CASRTPGGAGNIQYF,TRBD2,TRBV28,-,TRBJ2-4
TGTGCCAGTACCGCGAGGCAGTTGGTTTACACCATATATTTT,CASTARQLVYTIYF,-,TRBV19,-,TRBJ1-3
TGCGCCAGCAGCCAAGGTGGGCCTAGCTCTATAGTTAGGGATACGCAGTATTTT,CASSQGGPSSIVRDTQYF,-,TRBV4-1,-,TRBJ2-3
TGTGCCAGCAGCCCCTCGGGACAGGAGCAATCCTACGAGCAGTACTTC,CASSPSGQEQSYEQYF,TRBD1,TRBV27,once,TRBJ2-7
TGCAGCGTTGGGGACAGGGGAACCTACGAGCAGTACTTC,CSVGDRGTYEQYF,TRBD1,TRBV29-1,-,TRBJ2-7
TGTGCCAGCAGTTTCCGGGGGAACTATGGCTACACCTTC,CASSFRGNYGYTF,-,TRBV27,-,TRBJ1-2
TGCGCCAGCAGTGTGGGACAGGACTACGAGCAGTACTTC,CASSVGQDYEQYF,TRBD1,TRBV10-2,-,TRBJ2-7
TGTGCCAGCAGTTCCTATAGCGGGGGAGCAGATACGCAGTATTTT,CASSSYSGGADTQYF,TRBD2,TRBV27,-,TRBJ2-3
TGCAGCGTTGAAGGGTCGAGCAGAGATAACTATGGCTACCCCTTC,CSVEGSSRDNYGYPF,-,TRBV29-1,-,TRBJ1-2
TGCGCCAGCAGTGTGGGGAGTGTGCCCTACGAGCAGTACTTC,CASSVGSVPYEQYF,-,TRBV10-2,-,TRBJ2-7
TGCAGCGTCGAGGCAGGGGGTTGGAGCTCTGGAAACACCATATATTTT,CSVEAGGWSSGNTIYF,TRBD1,TRBV29-1,-,TRBJ1-3
TGCAGCGTGCCTCGAGCGGGGCTCACAGATACGCAGTATTTT,CSVPRAGLTDTQYF,TRBD2,TRBV29-1,-,TRBJ2-3
TGTGCCAGCAGCCGACAGGGGGAGGCTACCTACGAGCAGTACTTC,CASSRQGEATYEQYF,TRBD1,TRBV7-2,-,TRBJ2-7
TGTGCCAGCTCACCAGGGAGGGGGGCGCAGGATCAGCCCCAGCATTTT,CASSPGRGAQDQPQHF,-,TRBV18,-,TRBJ1-5
TGTGCCAGCAGTGCTCCGGGACAGAGATCGGGCTACCCCTTC,CASSAPGQRSGYPF,TRBD1,TRBV6-5,-,TRBJ1-2
TGCGCCAGCAGCTGGGAGTGGGGTAGAGGGGAAGCTTTCTTT,CASSWEWGRGEAFF,-,TRBV5-1,-,TRBJ1-1
TGTGCCATCAGTGAGTCAGGCGGTTACAATGAGCAGTTCTTC,CAISESGGYNEQFF,-,TRBV10-3,once,TRBJ2-1
TGTGCCAGCAGCTTGCACAGGGGGAGCTCCTACGAGCAGTACTTC,CASSLHRGSSYEQYF,TRBD1,TRBV5-5,-,TRBJ2-7
TGTGCCAGCAGCCCCCGGGACAGGGGGCAGGACGAGCAGTACTTC,CASSPRDRGQDEQYF,TRBD1,TRBV7-9,-,TRBJ2-7
TGCAGCGTTGAAAGCCGAGCAGATACGCAGTATTTT,CSVESRADTQYF,-,TRBV29-1,-,TRBJ2-3
TGCGCCAGCAGCTTGGTGTCGGGCTCCTATAATTCACCCCTCCACTTT,CASSLVSGSYNSPLHF,-,TRBV5-1,-,TRBJ1-6
TGTGCCAGTAGTATCCCGGGACAGGGAAGCCCTGAAGCTTTCTTT,CASSIPGQGSPEAFF,TRBD1,TRBV19,few,TRBJ1-1
TGTGCCAGCAGTTTCGGGGTCCATGGAGATACGCAGTATTTT,CASSFGVHGDTQYF,-,TRBV27,once,TRBJ2-3
TGCGCCAGCAGCCAAGAGCCTATGGACAGGGGACCCTACGAGCAGTACTTC,CASSQEPMDRGPYEQYF,TRBD1,TRBV4-1,-,TRBJ2-7
TGCGCCAGCAGCTTGGATTATAGGGGCCAAGAGACCCAGTACTTC,CASSLDYRGQETQYF,-,TRBV5-1,-,TRBJ2-5
TGTGCCAGCAGCTCGGGACAATCAGGGGCAGATACGCAGTATTTT,CASSSGQSGADTQYF,-,TRBV7-9,-,TRBJ2-3
TGTGCCAGCAGCTTGGGCAGTAGACTTAGCTACACCTTC,CASSLGSRLSYTF,-,TRBV5-6,-,TRBJ1-2
TGTGCCAGCAGGGCTAGTCTCAACAATGAGCAGTTCTTC,CASRASLNNEQFF,-,TRBV2,few,TRBJ2-1